These T cell receptor beta chains were read from a single sample in a study of blood T cells in healthy people across ages. MiXCR, applied by TCRdb to the 5' RACE reads, yields one record per CDR3 protein. The sample lists hundreds of thousands of distinct CDR3 sequences, about 27% occurring once. Separately, the same data were catalogued under a study of T cells of mothers and their children.

Input material: blood. The source is a boy younger than 10 in good health. CDR3s include the opening cysteine and the closing phenylalanine or tryptophan. Each record gives: clone size, V gene, J gene, D gene, CDR3 DNA, CDR3 protein. D genes are given only for firm matches. For some rows the clone size is stated as once, few or many, or as a class when expanded; others skip it.

abundance: few
v_gene: TRBV6-5
j_gene: TRBJ2-5
d_gene: .
CDR3nt: TGTGCCAGCAGGGGCGGGGATCAAGAGACCCAGTACTTC
CDR3aa: CASRGGDQETQYF

abundance: .
v_gene: TRBV7-3
j_gene: TRBJ2-7
d_gene: .
CDR3nt: TGTGCCAGCAGCTTAAACGGCGGAGCGGAAACTTACGAGCAGTACTTC
CDR3aa: CASSLNGGAETYEQYF

abundance: few
v_gene: TRBV4-3
j_gene: TRBJ1-2
d_gene: .
CDR3nt: TGCGCCAGCAGCCAAGATTGGAGGGAAAACTATGGCAACACCTTC
CDR3aa: CASSQDWRENYGNTF

abundance: .
v_gene: TRBV20-1
j_gene: TRBJ2-2
d_gene: TRBD2
CDR3nt: TGCAGTGCTAGAGATACTAGCGGGATAAGGAACACCGGGGAGCTGTTTTTT
CDR3aa: CSARDTSGIRNTGELFF

abundance: few
v_gene: TRBV5-1
j_gene: TRBJ2-5
d_gene: TRBD2
CDR3nt: TGCGCCAGCACGACTAGCGGGGGGGAGACCCAGTACTTC
CDR3aa: CASTTSGGETQYF

abundance: .
v_gene: TRBV20-1
j_gene: TRBJ2-3
d_gene: .
CDR3nt: TGCAGTGCTAGAGATATGGGTTCAGATACGCAGTATTTT
CDR3aa: CSARDMGSDTQYF

abundance: .
v_gene: TRBV27
j_gene: TRBJ1-1
d_gene: .
CDR3nt: TGTGCCAGCACTTTACGAGGGGCCCCTGAAGCTTTCTTT
CDR3aa: CASTLRGAPEAFF

abundance: .
v_gene: TRBV5-1
j_gene: TRBJ2-7
d_gene: .
CDR3nt: TGCGCCACCGCGTCGATGGACCCCTACCCCTACGAGCAGTACTTC
CDR3aa: CATASMDPYPYEQYF

abundance: .
v_gene: TRBV7-2
j_gene: TRBJ2-7
d_gene: .
CDR3nt: TGTGCCAGCAGCTCCCTCAGTCCGGTGAGCTCCTACGAGCAGTACTTC
CDR3aa: CASSSLSPVSSYEQYF

abundance: few
v_gene: TRBV5-1
j_gene: TRBJ2-5
d_gene: TRBD2
CDR3nt: TGCGCCAGCAGCTTGGGGGGGAACCTAGCGGGGAAACAAGAGACCCAGTACTTC
CDR3aa: CASSLGGNLAGKQETQYF

abundance: .
v_gene: TRBV15
j_gene: TRBJ2-6
d_gene: .
CDR3nt: TGTGCCACCAGCAGAGCGAGTCCCTCTGGGGCCAACGTCCTGACTTTC
CDR3aa: CATSRASPSGANVLTF

abundance: .
v_gene: TRBV12-3/TRBV12-4
j_gene: TRBJ1-1
d_gene: .
CDR3nt: TGTGCCAGCAGTTGGTCCCAAATGGCTTTCTTT
CDR3aa: CASSWSQMAFF

abundance: .
v_gene: TRBV27
j_gene: TRBJ2-1
d_gene: .
CDR3nt: TGTGCCAGCAGTCCCCCCTGGGTAGATAACAATGAGCAGTTCTTC
CDR3aa: CASSPPWVDNNEQFF

abundance: .
v_gene: TRBV27
j_gene: TRBJ2-1
d_gene: TRBD2
CDR3nt: TGTGCCAGCAGTTCCCGCGGGGGGTCCTACAATGAGCAGTTCTTC
CDR3aa: CASSSRGGSYNEQFF

abundance: .
v_gene: TRBV6-1
j_gene: TRBJ2-3
d_gene: TRBD2
CDR3nt: TGTGCCAGCAGTGAGTTATCGGGAGGAATAGGTGGCACAGATACGCAGTATTTT
CDR3aa: CASSELSGGIGGTDTQYF

abundance: .
v_gene: TRBV29-1
j_gene: TRBJ1-1
d_gene: .
CDR3nt: TGCAGCGTTGGGGTGGGGGGCAGGAACACTGAAGCTTTCTTT
CDR3aa: CSVGVGGRNTEAFF

abundance: .
v_gene: TRBV20-1
j_gene: TRBJ2-7
d_gene: .
CDR3nt: TGCAGTGCTAGGGGTACTAGCTCTACGACCTACGAGCAGTACTTC
CDR3aa: CSARGTSSTTYEQYF

abundance: few
v_gene: TRBV29-1
j_gene: TRBJ2-7
d_gene: .
CDR3nt: TGCAGCGTTGGGGCCCGGAGCTCCTACGAGCAGTACTTC
CDR3aa: CSVGARSSYEQYF

abundance: few
v_gene: TRBV15
j_gene: TRBJ2-5
d_gene: TRBD1
CDR3nt: TGTGCCACCAGCAGAGGGGGGACAGGGGCACAAGAGACCCAGTACTTC
CDR3aa: CATSRGGTGAQETQYF

abundance: .
v_gene: TRBV19
j_gene: TRBJ1-2
d_gene: .
CDR3nt: TGTGCCAGTAATAGATTGGACTCGGGGGGCTATGGCTACACCTTC
CDR3aa: CASNRLDSGGYGYTF

abundance: many
v_gene: TRBV24-1
j_gene: TRBJ1-6
d_gene: TRBD1
CDR3nt: TGTGCCACCAGTGAACCAGACAGGGTCGAGAATTCACCCCTCCACTTT
CDR3aa: CATSEPDRVENSPLHF

abundance: few
v_gene: TRBV7-9
j_gene: TRBJ1-2
d_gene: .
CDR3nt: TGTGCCAGCAGCTTAACTAGTAGGACAGCTTTTGACTATGGCTACACCTTC
CDR3aa: CASSLTSRTAFDYGYTF

abundance: .
v_gene: TRBV11-2
j_gene: TRBJ2-7
d_gene: .
CDR3nt: TGTGCCAGCAGCTTGGGTGCGGGACATGAGACCTACGAGCAGTACTTC
CDR3aa: CASSLGAGHETYEQYF

abundance: .
v_gene: TRBV7-8
j_gene: TRBJ1-4
d_gene: .
CDR3nt: TGTGCCAGCAGCTTTGGTCCTAGTGGGAAAAAACTGTTTTTT
CDR3aa: CASSFGPSGKKLFF

abundance: few
v_gene: TRBV9
j_gene: TRBJ2-2
d_gene: .
CDR3nt: TGTGCCAGCAGCGTAGCCGGACGGCTCGGCCCCGGGGAGCTGTTTTTT
CDR3aa: CASSVAGRLGPGELFF

abundance: .
v_gene: TRBV19
j_gene: TRBJ2-2
d_gene: .
CDR3nt: TGTGCCAGTAGTAAGAGCACCGGGGAGCTGTTTTTT
CDR3aa: CASSKSTGELFF

abundance: .
v_gene: TRBV20-1
j_gene: TRBJ1-2
d_gene: .
CDR3nt: TGCAGTGCTAGCACAGGGAGGGACATTGGCTACACCTTC
CDR3aa: CSASTGRDIGYTF

abundance: .
v_gene: TRBV20-1
j_gene: TRBJ1-1
d_gene: TRBD1
CDR3nt: TGCAGTGCTAGAGATGGGACAGGACCACACACTGAAGCTTTCTTT
CDR3aa: CSARDGTGPHTEAFF

abundance: .
v_gene: TRBV20-1
j_gene: TRBJ2-1
d_gene: .
CDR3nt: TGCAGTGCTAGAGATCTGAGGGAGTCCTACAATGAGCAGTTCTTC
CDR3aa: CSARDLRESYNEQFF

abundance: .
v_gene: TRBV9
j_gene: TRBJ2-1
d_gene: TRBD2
CDR3nt: TGTGCCAGCAGCGGAGATAGACTAGCGGCCTACAATGAGCAGTTCTTC
CDR3aa: CASSGDRLAAYNEQFF

abundance: few
v_gene: TRBV30
j_gene: TRBJ1-3
d_gene: TRBD1
CDR3nt: TGTGCCGCGCTGGGACAGATCTCTGGAAACACCATATATTTT
CDR3aa: CAALGQISGNTIYF

abundance: .
v_gene: TRBV29-1
j_gene: TRBJ1-2
d_gene: .
CDR3nt: TGCAGCGTTGAAAGGATGACAGGAGAATCCTATGGCTACACCTTC
CDR3aa: CSVERMTGESYGYTF

abundance: .
v_gene: TRBV6-6
j_gene: TRBJ2-5
d_gene: TRBD1
CDR3nt: TGTGCCAGTAGTGGGGACAGGGGTGGGACCCAGTACTTC
CDR3aa: CASSGDRGGTQYF

abundance: few
v_gene: TRBV9
j_gene: TRBJ2-3
d_gene: .
CDR3nt: TGTGCCAGCAGCGTACCGGACTCCACAGATACGCAGTATTTT
CDR3aa: CASSVPDSTDTQYF

abundance: many
v_gene: TRBV6-6
j_gene: TRBJ2-7
d_gene: .
CDR3nt: TGTGCCAGCAGTCCAGGACAGTACTACGAGCAGTACTTC
CDR3aa: CASSPGQYYEQYF

abundance: .
v_gene: TRBV9
j_gene: TRBJ1-4
d_gene: .
CDR3nt: TGTGCCAGCAGCGTGCAGGGAGTGGAAAAACTGTTTTTT
CDR3aa: CASSVQGVEKLFF